These T cell receptor beta chains were read from a single sample in a study of T cells in tumors after PD-1 blockade. Profiled with immunoSEQ multiplex PCR; TCRdb holds only in-frame clones, not every one. The sample records about 1,700 clones, roughly 80% being singletons. The sample consisted of tumor tissue, taken after anti-PD-1 treatment. All receptors come from a human donor with basal cell carcinoma. CDR3s include the opening cysteine and the closing phenylalanine or tryptophan. D genes are given only for firm matches. Size tells how often a clone was seen (once, few, many) or the class of an expanded clone, and some rows leave it out.

j_call d_call v_call clone_size cdr3_nt cdr3_aa
TRBJ1-4 TRBD1 TRBV5-4 few TGTGCCAGCAGCCTAACATCCGGTCACAGGGGTGGCGAAAAACTGTTTTTT CASSLTSGHRGGEKLFF
TRBJ2-5 . TRBV27 . TGTGCCAGCAGTTTATCACTAAAAGAGACCCAGTACTTC CASSLSLKETQYF
TRBJ1-1 . TRBV29-1 . TGCAGCGTTTGTACGAACAGGGACACTGAAGCTTTCTTT CSVCTNRDTEAFF
TRBJ2-5 TRBD1 TRBV7-9 once TGTGCCAGCAGCTTTAACCCGACAGGGGCAGGGGAGACCCAGTACTTC CASSFNPTGAGETQYF
TRBJ2-1 . TRBV10-1 once TGCGCCAGCAGTGAGTCGGACATGTTGAGTAGGGGTTACAATGAGCAGTTCTTC CASSESDMLSRGYNEQFF
TRBJ2-4 TRBD1 TRBV13 once TGTGCCAGCAGCCCGCGGACAGGCCACCCCGCTCAGTACTTC CASSPRTGHPAQYF
TRBJ1-1 TRBD1 TRBV9 few TGTGCCAGCGGGGGGACAGGGAACACTGAAGCTTTCTTT CASGGTGNTEAFF
TRBJ1-5 . TRBV2 . TGTGCCAGCAGTGCGACGGCGTATAGCAATCAGCCCCAGCATTTT CASSATAYSNQPQHF
TRBJ2-7 TRBD2 TRBV7-6 . TGTGCCAGCAGCTTAGCGTACGGGACTAGCGGGGCCTACGAGCAGTACTTC CASSLAYGTSGAYEQYF
TRBJ1-2 . TRBV28 few TGTGCCAGCAGTCCATCACCGCAGGCCACCTATGGCTACACCTTC CASSPSPQATYGYTF
TRBJ2-4 TRBD1 TRBV18 few TGTGCCAGCTCACCACGGTTGGTAACGGACAGGATGATCCGAGAAAACATTCAGTACTTC CASSPRLVTDRMIRENIQYF
TRBJ1-1 TRBD1 TRBV30 . TGTGCCTGGAGTGCTTCCCTCACAGGGGGGACTTTCTTT CAWSASLTGGTFF
TRBJ1-6 . TRBV6-2/TRBV6-3 . TGTGCCAGCAGCCGGATCAGCTCCTATAATTCACCCCTCCACTTT CASSRISSYNSPLHF
TRBJ1-3 . TRBV19 few TGTGCCAGTTACGGGGAGGGCTCTGGAAACACCATATATTTT CASYGEGSGNTIYF
TRBJ1-5 . TRBV6-2/TRBV6-3 few TGTGCCAGCAGTTACTCGGGGATAGGTCAGCCCCAGCATTTT CASSYSGIGQPQHF
TRBJ2-2 TRBD1 TRBV11-1 . TGTGCCAGCAGCTTAGTCCCCAGGGGGAGCACCGGGGAGCTGTTTTTT CASSLVPRGSTGELFF
TRBJ2-1 . TRBV28 . TGTGCCAGCAGCACAATCACAACCAGACTAGTCTCCTACAATGAGCAGTTCTTC CASSTITTRLVSYNEQFF
TRBJ2-1 . TRBV6-5 . TGTGCCAGCAGTTATACCGGGACTCCTTACAATGAGCAGTTCTTC CASSYTGTPYNEQFF
TRBJ1-2 . TRBV14 . TGTGCCAGCAGCCAAGCCCGGGACGGCGGTTATGGCTACACCTTC CASSQARDGGYGYTF
TRBJ1-3 TRBD1 TRBV7-2 once TGTGCCAGCAGCTTTAGGACAGGCGGAAACACCATATATTTT CASSFRTGGNTIYF
TRBJ1-5 . TRBV28 . TGTGCCAGCAGTCGATCAACCGGGGGTAGCAATCAGCCCCAGCATTTT CASSRSTGGSNQPQHF
TRBJ1-2 . TRBV6-5 . TGTGCCAGCAGGCCCGGAGAGGGCGGTGGCTACACCTTC CASRPGEGGGYTF
TRBJ1-1 TRBD1 TRBV7-3 . TGTGCCAGCAGCTTTACAGGGGGGGCTGAAGCTTTCTTT CASSFTGGAEAFF
TRBJ1-5 . TRBV28 . TGTGCCAGCAGTTCTGGAGGGGGTCGAGGTCAGCCCCAGCATTTT CASSSGGGRGQPQHF
TRBJ1-6 . TRBV7-6 few TGTGCCAGCAGCTTCTCCCGGGACCCTAATTCACCCCTCCACTTT CASSFSRDPNSPLHF
TRBJ1-2 . TRBV6-5 . TGTGCCAGCAATCAGGGCGGGAGGGGCTATGGCTACACCTTC CASNQGGRGYGYTF
TRBJ2-5 TRBD1 TRBV28 . TGTGCCAGCAGCCCAACAGGGGGCGCAGAGACCCAGTACTTC CASSPTGGAETQYF
TRBJ2-1 TRBD2 TRBV24-1 . TGTGCCACCAGTGGCGTCCTAGCGGGGGGCCTGCTAACCTACAATGAGCAGTTCTTC CATSGVLAGGLLTYNEQFF